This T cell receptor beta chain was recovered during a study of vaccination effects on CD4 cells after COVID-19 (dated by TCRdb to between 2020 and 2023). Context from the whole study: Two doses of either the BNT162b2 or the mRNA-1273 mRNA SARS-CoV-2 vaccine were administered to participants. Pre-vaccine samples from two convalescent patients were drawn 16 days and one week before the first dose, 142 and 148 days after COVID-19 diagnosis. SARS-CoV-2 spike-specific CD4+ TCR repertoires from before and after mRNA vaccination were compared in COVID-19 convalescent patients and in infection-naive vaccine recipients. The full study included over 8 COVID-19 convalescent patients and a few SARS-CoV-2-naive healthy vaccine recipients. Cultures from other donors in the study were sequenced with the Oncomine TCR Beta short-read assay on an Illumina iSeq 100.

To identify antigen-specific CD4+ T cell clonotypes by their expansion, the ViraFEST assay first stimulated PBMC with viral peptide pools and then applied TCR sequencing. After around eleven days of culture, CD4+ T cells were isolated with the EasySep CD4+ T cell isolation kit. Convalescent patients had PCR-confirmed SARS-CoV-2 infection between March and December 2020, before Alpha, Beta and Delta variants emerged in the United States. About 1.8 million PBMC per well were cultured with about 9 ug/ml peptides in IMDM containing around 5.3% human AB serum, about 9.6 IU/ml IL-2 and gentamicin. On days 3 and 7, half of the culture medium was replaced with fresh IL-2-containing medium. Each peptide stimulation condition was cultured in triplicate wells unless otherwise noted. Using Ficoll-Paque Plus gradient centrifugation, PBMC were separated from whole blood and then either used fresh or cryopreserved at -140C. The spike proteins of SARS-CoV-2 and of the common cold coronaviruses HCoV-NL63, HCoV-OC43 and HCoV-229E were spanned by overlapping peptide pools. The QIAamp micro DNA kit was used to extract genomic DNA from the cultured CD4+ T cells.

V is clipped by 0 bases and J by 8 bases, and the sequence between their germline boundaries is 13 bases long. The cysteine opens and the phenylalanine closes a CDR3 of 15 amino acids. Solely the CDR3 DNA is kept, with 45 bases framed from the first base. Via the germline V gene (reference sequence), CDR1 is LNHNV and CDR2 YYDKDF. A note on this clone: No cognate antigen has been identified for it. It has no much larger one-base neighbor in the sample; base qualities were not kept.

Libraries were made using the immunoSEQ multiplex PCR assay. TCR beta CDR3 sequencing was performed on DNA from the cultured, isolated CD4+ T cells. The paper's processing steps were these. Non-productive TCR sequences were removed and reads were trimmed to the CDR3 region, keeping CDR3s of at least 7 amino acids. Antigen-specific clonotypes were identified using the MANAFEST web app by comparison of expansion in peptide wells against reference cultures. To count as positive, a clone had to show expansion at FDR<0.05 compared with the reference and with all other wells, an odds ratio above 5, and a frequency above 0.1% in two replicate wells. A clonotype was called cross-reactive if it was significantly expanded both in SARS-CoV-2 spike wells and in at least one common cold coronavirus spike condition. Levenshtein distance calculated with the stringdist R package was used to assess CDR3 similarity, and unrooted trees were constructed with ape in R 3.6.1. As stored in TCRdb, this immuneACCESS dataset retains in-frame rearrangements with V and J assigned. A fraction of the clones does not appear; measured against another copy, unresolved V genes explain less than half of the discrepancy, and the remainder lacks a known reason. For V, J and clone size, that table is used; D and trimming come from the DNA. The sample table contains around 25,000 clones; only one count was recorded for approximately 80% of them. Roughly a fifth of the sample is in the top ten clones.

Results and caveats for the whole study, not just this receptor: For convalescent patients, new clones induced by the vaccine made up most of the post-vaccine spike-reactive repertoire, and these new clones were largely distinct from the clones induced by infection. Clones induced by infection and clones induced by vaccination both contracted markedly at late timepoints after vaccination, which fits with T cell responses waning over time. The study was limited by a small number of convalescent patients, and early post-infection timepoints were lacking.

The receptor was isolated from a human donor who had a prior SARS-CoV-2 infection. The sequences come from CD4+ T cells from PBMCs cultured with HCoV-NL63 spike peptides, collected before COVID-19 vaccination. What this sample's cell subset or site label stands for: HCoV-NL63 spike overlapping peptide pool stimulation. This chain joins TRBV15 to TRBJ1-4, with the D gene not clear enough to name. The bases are TGTGCCACCAGCAGAGATTTAGGTTGGGAAGAAAAACTGTTTTTT. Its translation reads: CATSRDLGWEEKLFF.